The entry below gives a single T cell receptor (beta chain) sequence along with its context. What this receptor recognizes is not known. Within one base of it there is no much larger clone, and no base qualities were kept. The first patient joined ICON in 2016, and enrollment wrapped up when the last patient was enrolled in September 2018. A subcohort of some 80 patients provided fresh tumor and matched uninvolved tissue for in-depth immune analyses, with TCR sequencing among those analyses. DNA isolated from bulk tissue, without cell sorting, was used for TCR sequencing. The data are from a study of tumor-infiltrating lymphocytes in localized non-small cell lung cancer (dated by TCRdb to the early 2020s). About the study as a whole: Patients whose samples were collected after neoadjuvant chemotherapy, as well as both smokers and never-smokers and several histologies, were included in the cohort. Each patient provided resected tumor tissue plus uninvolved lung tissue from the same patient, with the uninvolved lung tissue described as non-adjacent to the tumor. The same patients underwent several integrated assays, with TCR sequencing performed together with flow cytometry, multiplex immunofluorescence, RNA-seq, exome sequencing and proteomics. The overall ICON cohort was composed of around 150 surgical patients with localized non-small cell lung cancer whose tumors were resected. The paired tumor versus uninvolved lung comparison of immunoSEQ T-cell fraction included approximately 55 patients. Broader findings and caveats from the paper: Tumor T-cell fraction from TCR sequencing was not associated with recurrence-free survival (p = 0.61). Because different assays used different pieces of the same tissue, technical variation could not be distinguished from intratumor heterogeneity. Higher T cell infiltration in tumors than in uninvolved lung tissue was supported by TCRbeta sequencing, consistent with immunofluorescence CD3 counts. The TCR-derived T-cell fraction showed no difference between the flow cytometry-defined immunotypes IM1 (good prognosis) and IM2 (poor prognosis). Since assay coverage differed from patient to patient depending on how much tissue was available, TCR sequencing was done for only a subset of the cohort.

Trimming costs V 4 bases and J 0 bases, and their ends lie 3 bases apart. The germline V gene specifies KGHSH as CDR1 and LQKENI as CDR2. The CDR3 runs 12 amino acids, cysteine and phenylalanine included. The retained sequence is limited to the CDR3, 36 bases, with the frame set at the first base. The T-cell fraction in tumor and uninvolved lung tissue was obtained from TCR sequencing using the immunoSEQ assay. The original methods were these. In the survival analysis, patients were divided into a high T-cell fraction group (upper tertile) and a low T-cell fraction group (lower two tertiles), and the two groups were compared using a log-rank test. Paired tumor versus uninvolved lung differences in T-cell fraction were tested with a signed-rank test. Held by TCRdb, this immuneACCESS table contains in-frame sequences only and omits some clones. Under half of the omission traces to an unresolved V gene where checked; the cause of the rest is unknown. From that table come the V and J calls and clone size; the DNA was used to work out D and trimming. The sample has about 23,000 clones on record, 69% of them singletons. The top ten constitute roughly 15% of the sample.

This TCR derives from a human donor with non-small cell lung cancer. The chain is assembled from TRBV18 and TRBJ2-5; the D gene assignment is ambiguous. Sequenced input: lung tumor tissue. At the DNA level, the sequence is TGTGCCAGCTCACTGTACCAAGAGACCCAGTACTTC. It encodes CASSLYQETQYF.